This T cell receptor beta chain was sequenced during a study of cytomegalovirus exposure and HLA in healthy donors. General study findings and limits: A later analysis reported that several of the most significant clusters appeared to be linked to common viral pathogens, among them Epstein-Barr virus.

As regards this clone: Its antigen is unknown.

The PCR was carried out with 60 Vbeta primers and 13 Jbeta primers. The protocol was immunoSEQ multiplex PCR, while the TCRdb copy is restricted to in-frame clones and leaves out a portion. The table has some 150,000 clones, 77% seen once. Sample: PBMCs. The TCR was taken from a male donor in good health and CMV-seronegative.

The CDR3 sequence: CASSQNRVKGTNTGELFF. DNA for the CDR3: TGCGCCAGCAGCCAGAACAGGGTGAAGGGGACGAACACCGGGGAGCTGTTTTTT. The gene calls are TRBV5-1 and TRBJ2-2, with D possibly being TRBD1 (6 bases). Germline V CDR1 and CDR2: SGHRS, YFSETQ. The CDR3 consists of 18 residues. Trimming stripped 4 bases from V and 0 bases from J, with 19 bases between.